Following are 18 T cell receptor beta chains from one sample sequenced in a study of blood T cell repertoires in COVID-19. TCRdb's copy holds only in-frame clones and misses some; the assay was immunoSEQ multiplex PCR. The sample consists of about 110,000 clones, 88% of them appearing once. Sample: peripheral blood. These receptors all stem from a human donor in a cohort sampled during active COVID-19.

The rearrangement links TRBV3-1 (or the pseudogene TRBV3-2) to TRBJ2-1; 11 nucleotides agree with TRBD2. CDR1 is LGHDT and CDR2 is YNNKEL in the germline V gene (reference sequence). The CDR3 spans 16 residues. V shed 4 bases and J 3 bases; nucleotides not matched to a gene: 5. CDR3 sequence (DNA): TGTGCCAGCAGCCCGAGCGGACTAGCGGGCTACAATGAGCAGTTCTTC. Translation gives CASSPSGLAGYNEQFF.

The chain is built from TRBV5-6 and TRBJ2-7; D is unresolved. Germline lookup yields CDR1 SGHDT and CDR2 YYEEEE. CDR3 length: 12 amino acids. V was cut by 1 base and J by 2 bases, with 4 bases left in between. CDR3 in DNA: TGTGCCAGCAGCTTGAGCCCCTACGAGCAGTACTTC. Its translation is CASSLSPYEQYF.

The rearrangement joins TRBV5-1 to TRBJ1-5, with 7 positions matching TRBD1. Unmatched junction bases numbered 6, after V lost 0 bases and J lost 3 bases. Germline CDR1 and CDR2: SGHRS and YFSETQ. The CDR3 totals 16 residues. CDR3 in DNA: TGCGCCAGCAGCTTGGGAGGGGGCAGGGACAATCAGCCCCAGCATTTT. Translating it yields CASSLGGGRDNQPQHF.

This chain connects TRBV24-1 to TRBJ2-7; maybe TRBD1 (6 bases). With 9 bases removed from V and 3 bases from J, the gap between germline ends came to 11 bases. This CDR3 is 12 amino acids long. Germline V lookup: CDR1 KGHDR, CDR2 SFDVKD. The CDR3 coding sequence is TGTGCCACCGGGGGCAGGAACTACGAGCAGTACTTC. As protein: CATGGRNYEQYF.

This chain uses TRBV9 with TRBJ2-1; TRBD2 matches 10 bases. The germline gives CDR1 SGDLS, CDR2 YYNGEE. Trimming removed 1 base from V and 0 bases from J; junction bases left unmatched: 10. CDR3 size: 19 residues. CDR3 nucleotide sequence: TGTGCCAGCAGCGTACGGCTAGCGGGAGAGGGTAGCTCCTACAATGAGCAGTTCTTC. This gives the protein CASSVRLAGEGSSYNEQFF.

This clone occurred once. The chain has TRBV5-1 and TRBJ2-7; TRBD1 matches 7 bases. Germline CDR1 and CDR2: SGHRS and YFSETQ. With V trimmed by 0 bases and J by 6 bases, 9 bases remained unmatched. This CDR3 has 15 residues. The DNA for the CDR3 is TGCGCCAGCAGCTTGGGGACAGGCGGTTGGGGCGAGCAGTACTTC. It specifies CASSLGTGGWGEQYF.

CDR3 in amino acids: CASSGDRVETQYF. For the CDR3, the DNA is TGTGCCAGCAGCGGGGACAGGGTGGAGACCCAGTACTTC. The rearrangement uses TRBV13 and TRBJ2-5; 9 bases are a match to TRBD1. V was clipped by 5 bases and J by 5 bases; unmatched bases: 3. The V gene's germline CDR1 is PRHDT and CDR2 FYEKMQ (reference sequence). CDR3 size: 13 residues.

This clone was seen a single time. The chain carries TRBV5-4 and TRBJ2-7; a possible D gene is TRBD1 (6 bases). Germline CDR1 reads SGHNT; CDR2 reads YYREEE (reference sequence). The CDR3 consists of 14 residues. Trimming pared 2 bases from V and 0 bases from J, leaving 9 bases between. CDR3 in amino acids: CASSFTGSSYEQYF. DNA for the CDR3: TGTGCCAGCAGCTTTACAGGGAGCTCCTACGAGCAGTACTTC.

The genes are TRBV12-2 and TRBJ1-2. TRBV12-2 is labeled a pseudogene. The length of the CDR3 is 10 residues. Here the CDR3 reads CAWGGSPYTF. Here the CDR3 DNA reads TGTGCATGGGGGGGGAGCCCCTACACCTTC.

The DNA for the CDR3 is TGTGCCAGCACCATCCGGGCAGGGAGGAACACAGATACGCAGTATTTT. Translating gives CASTIRAGRNTDTQYF. V usage is TRBV27 and J usage is TRBJ2-3; tentative D call: TRBD2 (6 bases). The length of the CDR3 is 16 residues. Trimming removed 7 bases from V and 2 bases from J, with 19 bases in between. The germline CDR1 and CDR2 sequences are MNHEY and SMNVEV (reference sequence).

For the CDR3, the DNA is TGTGCCAGCAGCTCGGACAGCCTCGACGAGCAGTACTTC. Its protein product is CASSSDSLDEQYF. This rearrangement joins TRBV5-5 to TRBJ2-7; tentatively, D is TRBD1 (6 bases). Germline lookup yields CDR1 SGHKS and CDR2 YYEKEE (reference sequence). V was trimmed by 3 bases and J by 5 bases, leaving 12 bases between them. This CDR3 contains 13 residues.

The chain has TRBV18 and TRBJ2-7; 12 positions agree with TRBD1. Germline V lookup: CDR1 KGHSH, CDR2 LQKENI. The V and J ends lost 3 bases and 6 bases, in that order; junction bases with no gene match: 12. The CDR3 extends over 17 amino acids. CDR3 sequence reads: CASSPDLPGQGAFEQYF. Written as DNA, the CDR3 is TGTGCCAGCTCACCTGATCTACCGGGACAGGGGGCGTTCGAGCAGTACTTC. The entire variable domain, with the rest obtained from reference TRBV18 and TRBJ2-7, is as follows: NAGVMQNPRHLVRRRGQEARLRCSPMKGHSHVYWYRQLPEEGLKFMVYLQKENIIDESGMPKERFSAEFPKEGPSILRIQQVVRGDSAAYFCASSPDLPGQGAFEQYFGPGTRLTVT.

The rearrangement links TRBV18 to TRBJ1-1; no reliable D call. Germline V gives CDR1 KGHSH, CDR2 LQKENI. V dropped 0 bases and J dropped 2 bases, with 13 bases sitting between them. This CDR3 spans 16 amino acids. The CDR3 spells CASSPPLSTENTEAFF. For the CDR3, the DNA is TGTGCCAGCTCACCACCGCTTTCAACAGAAAACACTGAAGCTTTCTTT.

The V call is TRBV6-5, the J call TRBJ2-7; TRBD2 agrees at 7 bases. The trim removed 0 bases at V and 0 bases at J, leaving 2 bases unmatched. Germline values: CDR1 MNHEY, CDR2 SVGAGI. The CDR3 is 15 amino acids. DNA of the CDR3: TGTGCCAGCAGTTACTCGAGGGAGGGCTCCTACGAGCAGTACTTC. Residues: CASSYSREGSYEQYF.

This chain uses TRBV2 with TRBJ2-7; 7 positions match TRBD2. Germline V gene sequence: CDR1 SNHLY, CDR2 FYNNEI. The CDR3 runs 14 residues. The V segment lost 6 bases and the J segment 4 bases; nucleotides outside the gene matches: 9. Written as DNA, the CDR3 is TGTGCCAGCAGGGGAGGGGTAGGGTCATACGAGCAGTACTTC. Protein sequence: CASRGGVGSYEQYF.

The chain employs TRBV7-6 and TRBJ2-1, with TRBD2 matching over 7 bases. This CDR3 comprises 16 residues. Trimming at V came to 5 bases and at J to 2 bases, leaving 9 bases not matched to a gene. The V gene's germline CDR1 is SGHVS and CDR2 FNYEAQ. In DNA form, the CDR3 reads TGTGCCAGCAGCCTTGAGGCTAGCGGTGCCTACAATGAGCAGTTCTTC. Translated, it gives CASSLEASGAYNEQFF.

This clone was found once. This chain uses TRBV27 with TRBJ2-1; 9 nucleotides agree with TRBD2. The CDR3 contains 16 residues. V trimming: 1 base; J trimming: 3 bases; junction bases outside the gene matches: 4. Germline CDR1 MNHEY, CDR2 SMNVEV (reference sequence). The CDR3 nucleotides read TGTGCCAGCAGTTTATTTCAACTAGCGGGCTACAATGAGCAGTTCTTC. Translated, it gives CASSLFQLAGYNEQFF.

The chain uses TRBV19 and TRBJ1-1, with a weak D call TRBD1 (5 bases). The CDR3 covers 14 residues. The V gene's germline CDR1 is LNHDA and CDR2 SQIVND (reference sequence). V was shortened by 3 bases and J by 5 bases, with 13 bases between the two germline ends. CDR3 sequence (DNA): TGTGCCAGTAGTATTATGGGCGGGGGAACTGAAGCTTTCTTT. Translating gives CASSIMGGGTEAFF.